The clone carrying this T cell receptor (beta chain) was observed a handful of times. The antigen is undetermined. TCRdb re-called the RACE reads through MiXCR, storing one row per CDR3 protein. The sample lists 300,000 to 400,000 distinct CDR3 sequences; 5% to 6.5% were seen once. Time point given: pre-sensitization, week 0. Treatment here: therapeutic diphenylcyclopropenone sensitization with weekly scalp DPC. Germline V gene sequence: CDR1 PRHDT, CDR2 FYEKMQ (reference sequence). The CDR3 consists of 17 residues. Losses at the gene ends were 5 bases for V and 1 base for J; bases not matched to a gene: 8. This specimen comes from a study of human T cells and chemical hapten exposure. Study-wide findings and caveats: The study found that DPC sensitization did not change TCRs above 1 in 1000 frequency.

The sequencing used whole blood, collected in connection with sensitization to the hapten diphenylcyclopropenone (DPC). This chain uses TRBV13 with TRBJ2-5; TRBD2 agrees at 12 bases. This receptor was taken from a woman between 45 and 65 years old with alopecia areata. Some clones in this sample may be carry-over from other donors' samples. The CDR3 sequence is CASSPRTSGELQETQYF. The DNA of the CDR3 is TGTGCCAGCAGCCCCCGGACTAGCGGGGAGCTCCAAGAGACCCAGTACTTC.